Shown below are 19 T cell receptor beta chains from a single sample sequenced in a study of beta chain features in type 1 diabetes. Investigators reverse transcribed all isolated RNA, so they sequenced expressed TCRB transcripts. Sequencing used immunoSEQ multiplex PCR; TCRdb keeps in-frame clones, though not all of them. The sample holds under 450,000 clones, approximately 15% seen once. What was sequenced was naive CD4+ T cells from blood. These TCRs come from a man in his thirties or forties in good health.

V is TRBV9 and J is TRBJ2-2, with TRBD1 matching over 9 bases. The germline CDR1 and CDR2 sequences are SGDLS and YYNGEE. The CDR3 runs to 17 residues. V trimming: 0 bases; J trimming: 4 bases; junction bases outside the gene matches: 7. CDR3 protein: CASSVVTGGPITGELFF. The CDR3 nucleotides read TGTGCCAGCAGCGTAGTTACAGGGGGCCCGATCACCGGGGAGCTGTTTTTT.

The chain couples TRBV6-5 to TRBJ2-4, with D hard to call. In germline, CDR1 is MNHEY, CDR2 SVGAGI. Trimming stripped 8 bases from V and 0 bases from J, with 11 bases between. This CDR3 comprises 14 residues. Here the CDR3 reads CASGRSLAKNIQYF. DNA for the CDR3: TGTGCCAGCGGGCGTAGTCTAGCCAAAAACATTCAGTACTTC.

A word on this clone: This may arise from a read error, as a much more abundant clone is one base away. The sample carries other DNA sequences with the same CDR3. This chain connects TRBV7-6 to TRBJ2-5; D is unclear. Germline CDR1 and CDR2: SGHVS and FNYEAQ. The CDR3 length is 11 residues. Trimming stripped 4 bases from V and 2 bases from J, with 2 bases between. The CDR3 loop is CASSSQETQYF. Written as DNA, the CDR3 is TGTGCCAGCAGCTCTCAAGAGACCCAGTACTTC.

The rearrangement uses TRBV5-4 and TRBJ2-3, with a weak D call TRBD1 (5 bases). Germline V lookup: CDR1 SGHNT, CDR2 YYREEE (reference sequence). The CDR3 length is 12 residues. V was trimmed by 3 bases and J by 6 bases, leaving 8 bases between them. CDR3 in amino acids: CASSSQADTQYF. The CDR3 nucleotides are TGTGCCAGCAGCTCACAGGCCGATACGCAGTATTTT.

This clone was detected only a few times. V is TRBV7-9 and J is TRBJ2-3; unclear D gene. Trimming cost V 7 bases and J 4 bases, with 6 bases left between them. This CDR3 comprises 11 residues. Germline V CDR1 and CDR2: SEHNR, FQNEAQ (reference sequence). CDR3 protein: CASTASDTQYF. CDR3 bases: TGTGCCAGCACTGCCTCAGATACGCAGTATTTT.

The chain joins TRBV10-2 to TRBJ2-7, with 9 bases fitting TRBD2. Per germline, CDR1 WSHSY and CDR2 SAAADI. Trimming at V came to 3 bases and at J to 9 bases, leaving 6 bases not matched to a gene. The length of the CDR3 is 13 residues. CDR3 region: CASSEIAGVAQYV. In DNA form, the CDR3 reads TGCGCCAGCAGTGAAATAGCGGGAGTGGCGCAGTACGTC.

The table lists this clone with a few counts. The genes are TRBV4-1 and TRBJ1-4, with a tentative D call TRBD1 (5 bases). In germline, CDR1 is MGHRA, CDR2 YSYEKL. V was pared by 3 bases and J by 13 bases, with 18 bases between. This CDR3 region has 14 residues. The CDR3: CASSHQWQRGGLFF. In DNA, the CDR3 is TGCGCCAGCAGCCACCAATGGCAGAGGGGTGGACTGTTTTTT.

The V and J genes are TRBV25-1 and TRBJ1-1; D gene unclear. The V and J ends lost 6 bases and 0 bases respectively, with 5 bases between them. The CDR3 loop spans 12 amino acids. The germline gives CDR1 MGHDK, CDR2 SYGVNS. DNA for the CDR3: TGTGCCAGCAGGGGGATGAACACTGAAGCTTTCTTT. Protein product: CASRGMNTEAFF.

This clone has more than one count but fewer than ten. J is TRBJ1-1 and V is TRBV9, with no clear D. This CDR3 contains 13 residues. From germline, CDR1 is SGDLS and CDR2 YYNGEE. Trimming took 4 bases from V and 4 from J, leaving 11 bases between them. The CDR3 protein is CASSPAGGTEAFF. In DNA, the CDR3 is TGTGCCAGCAGCCCTGCAGGAGGCACTGAAGCTTTCTTT.

This clone was picked up a small number of times. This chain joins TRBV14 and TRBJ1-1; D not resolved. Deletions cut 2 bases from V and 0 bases from J, with 4 bases between. The CDR3 contains 13 residues. Germline values: CDR1 SGHDN, CDR2 FVKESK. The chain's CDR3 is CASSQTVNTEAFF. In DNA form, the CDR3 reads TGTGCCAGCAGCCAAACGGTGAACACTGAAGCTTTCTTT.

This clone has ten or more counts. The chain joins TRBV7-9 to TRBJ2-1, with D maybe TRBD1 (6 bases). The germline V gene encodes CDR1 SEHNR and CDR2 FQNEAQ (reference sequence). V lost 4 bases, J lost 4 bases, and 11 bases lay in between. The CDR3 totals 14 residues. The CDR3 spells CASSSLQGYNEQFF. CDR3 bases: TGTGCCAGCAGCTCTTTACAGGGATACAATGAGCAGTTCTTC.

Many counts were recorded for this clone. The J gene is TRBJ1-1, the V gene TRBV29-1; D is unresolved. CDR3 length equals 12 residues. V lost 4 bases and J lost 3, with 9 bases in between. Germline CDR1 and CDR2: SQVTM and ANQGSEA. The CDR3 bases are TGCAGCGTTGTGCAGTCGGACACTGAAGCTTTCTTT. Translation gives CSVVQSDTEAFF.

The chain combines TRBV30 with TRBJ1-3; TRBD1 matches at 7 bases. The CDR3 runs to 13 residues. V trimming: 2 bases; J trimming: 7 bases; junction bases outside the gene matches: 5. Germline values: CDR1 GTSNPN, CDR2 SVGIG (reference sequence). CDR3 coding DNA: TGTGCCTGGAGTCCCGACAGGGCCAACACCATATATTTT. Amino acid sequence: CAWSPDRANTIYF.

This clone was seen more than once but under ten times. CDR3 sequence: CASPRGVSYEQYF. CDR3 sequence (DNA): TGTGCTAGTCCCCGAGGGGTCTCCTACGAGCAGTACTTC. The genes are TRBV12-5 and TRBJ2-7, with D perhaps assigned TRBD1 or TRBD2 (5 bases each). Germline V CDR1 and CDR2: LGHNT, FRNRAP. V was clipped by 8 bases and J by 0 bases, with 11 bases between them. The CDR3 has 13 residues.

In its sample, this clone was seen many times. This chain uses TRBV23-1 with TRBJ2-2; D not resolved. TRBV23-1 carries the ORF label, with uncertain function. Trimming removed 0 bases at V and 7 bases at J, with 6 bases between. The CDR3 length is 13 residues. The CDR3, as DNA: TGCGCCAGCAGTCAATCAAGAAGCGGGGAGCTGTTTTTT. Its protein is CASSQSRSGELFF.

Remarks on this clone: The same CDR3 arises from other DNA sequences in this sample as well. V gene TRBV5-1 combines with J gene TRBJ2-5; TRBD1 matches 8 bases. Germline V gives CDR1 SGHRS, CDR2 YFSETQ. With 2 bases clipped from V and 4 bases from J, the junction kept 1 base outside the gene matches. The CDR3 is 13 amino acids. The CDR3 here is CASSLGQGETQYF. CDR3 in DNA: TGCGCCAGCAGCTTAGGACAGGGAGAGACCCAGTACTTC.

CDR3 amino acids: CASSVPELSMWANDEQFF. CDR3 coding DNA: TGTGCCAGCAGCGTACCGGAGCTATCGATGTGGGCGAACGATGAGCAGTTCTTC. This chain joins TRBV7-9 and TRBJ2-1; D remains ambiguous. This CDR3 has 18 amino acids. V gave up 5 bases and J gave up 8 bases, with 28 bases separating them. CDR1 is SEHNR and CDR2 is FQNEAQ in the germline V gene (reference sequence).

The chain uses TRBV18 and TRBJ2-7; D could derive from TRBD1 or TRBD2 (5 bases each). The CDR3 length is 14 residues. V lost 5 bases and J 2 bases, leaving 13 bases between the germline ends. Per germline, CDR1 KGHSH and CDR2 LQKENI. The CDR3: CASSTGTETYEQYF. The CDR3 DNA reads TGTGCCAGCTCAACCGGGACGGAGACCTACGAGCAGTACTTC. Complete variable domain (other parts from reference TRBV18 and TRBJ2-7): NAGVMQNPRHLVRRRGQEARLRCSPMKGHSHVYWYRQLPEEGLKFMVYLQKENIIDESGMPKERFSAEFPKEGPSILRIQQVVRGDSAAYFCASSTGTETYEQYFGPGTRLTVT.

The chain uses TRBV6-1 and TRBJ2-7; D is uncertain. Trimming pared 4 bases from V and 8 bases from J, leaving 15 bases between. This CDR3 is built from 13 residues. Germline values: CDR1 MNHNS, CDR2 SASEGT. CDR3 nucleotide sequence: TGTGCCAGCAGTGGACCTCTGGAAAAGAAGCAGTACGTC. Its translation is CASSGPLEKKQYV.